The rows below give T cell receptor beta chains drawn from one sample of a study of beta chain features in type 1 diabetes. Some clones are missing from TCRdb's copy, which holds only in-frame ones; the method was immunoSEQ multiplex PCR. The sample consists of about 650,000 clones, roughly an eighth of them appearing once. The sequenced sample was naive CD4+ T cells from blood. Source of these receptors: a man aged 25 to 45 with type 1 diabetes. Both conserved end residues are part of each CDR3. Fields, in order: CDR3 length, D gene, clone size, V gene, J gene, CDR3 DNA, CDR3 protein. The D gene is left open where the match is weak. Clone size is not always given. Where it is, it says once, few, many or a class for expanded clones.

>14|.|few|TRBV27|TRBJ2-7
TGTGCCAGCAGTTTATCTCGGATTTCCTACGAGCAGTACTTC
CASSLSRISYEQYF
>14|.|few|TRBV9|TRBJ1-4
TGTGCCAGCAGCTCCCAGCCAACTAATGAAAAACTGTTTTTT
CASSSQPTNEKLFF
>14|TRBD1|.|TRBV2|TRBJ2-5
TGTGCCAGCAGCGGGGACAGGCCTCGGGAGACCCAGTACTTC
CASSGDRPRETQYF
>12|.|few|TRBV7-2|TRBJ2-3
TGTGCCAGCAGCTTACAGGGGAGCGCGCAGTATTTT
CASSLQGSAQYF
>17|TRBD1|.|TRBV11-2|TRBJ2-5
TGTGCCAGCAGCTTTAATAAATTGGGACAGGTTCAAGAGACCCAGTACTTC
CASSFNKLGQVQETQYF
>16|TRBD1|few|TRBV7-2|TRBJ1-4
TGTGCCAGCAGCTTAGTGGGACAGGGAGTAGGTGAAAAACTGTTTTTT
CASSLVGQGVGEKLFF
>16|.|.|TRBV7-8|TRBJ1-6
TGTGCCAGCAGCTTAGCGCCCCAGGGTAATAATTCACCCCTCCACTTT
CASSLAPQGNNSPLHF
>15|TRBD1|.|TRBV27|TRBJ1-2
TGTGCCAGCAGTGGACGGACAGGGCAGGGTATTGGCTACACCTTC
CASSGRTGQGIGYTF
>13|.|.|TRBV11-3|TRBJ1-1
TGTGCCAGCAGCTTTTCATTGAACACTGAAGCTTTCTTT
CASSFSLNTEAFF
>12|.|few|TRBV2|TRBJ1-1
TGTGCCAGCAAATCGGGACACACTGAAGCTTTCTTT
CASKSGHTEAFF
>12|.|.|TRBV29-1|TRBJ1-2
TGCAGCACAAGGAAAGGAAACTATGGCTACACCTTC
CSTRKGNYGYTF
>16|TRBD1|few|TRBV25-1|TRBJ2-5
TGTGCCAGCCCTTGGCTCGACAGGGCTCTCGAAGAGACCCAGTACTTC
CASPWLDRALEETQYF
>16|TRBD1|.|TRBV4-3|TRBJ1-2
TGCGCCAGCAGCCAAGGGCTTCCGGGACAGCTCTATGGCTACACCTTC
CASSQGLPGQLYGYTF
>14|TRBD1|few|TRBV7-9|TRBJ1-1
TGTGCCAGCAGCTTGACAGGGGTGAACACTGAAGCTTTCTTT
CASSLTGVNTEAFF
>13|TRBD1|few|TRBV29-1|TRBJ1-1
TGCTGCGGACGGGACAGGGGCAACACTGAAGCTTTCTTT
CCGRDRGNTEAFF
>14|.|.|TRBV27|TRBJ2-3
TGTGCCAGCAGCCCACAGGGCTACACAGATACGCAGTATTTT
CASSPQGYTDTQYF
>15|.|.|TRBV27|TRBJ1-6
TGTGCCAGCAGCTATCGCGTCCAGGATAATTCACCCCTCCACTTT
CASSYRVQDNSPLHF